Sequencing of this T cell receptor (beta chain) was carried out in a study of graft-versus-host responses after intestinal transplantation. Turning to the study itself: Each recipient received anti-thymocyte globulin induction, then tacrolimus and steroids for roughly 3 years.

The CDR3 consists of 13 residues. Germline V gene lookup returns CDR1 MNHNY and CDR2 SVGAGI (reference sequence). Trimming stripped 4 bases from V and 3 bases from J, with 9 bases between. This table comes from immunoSEQ multiplex PCR, and its TCRdb copy is limited to in-frame clones, with some not included. The sample shows about 110,000 clones, 90% to 95% of them seen only once. Points on this clone: Its antigen is currently unknown.

Sequencing was performed on unstimulated CD4+ T cells sorted from spleen or lymph node cells, taken before transplant. The J gene is TRBJ1-1, the V gene TRBV6-6; D not certain. This TCR was recovered from a human donor who was the organ donor for an intestinal transplant. The CDR3 DNA is TGTGCCAGCAGTTCGAAAACTTACACTGAAGCTTTCTTT. Its translation is CASSSKTYTEAFF.